The 17 T cell receptor beta chains in this list originate from one sample, sequenced in a study of cytomegalovirus exposure and HLA in healthy donors. The study ran its PCR with 60 Vbeta and 13 Jbeta primers. The method was immunoSEQ multiplex PCR; TCRdb's version includes in-frame clones alone and lacks a portion of them. Among some 130,000 clones listed, almost 80% were seen once. Sample: PBMCs. Source of these receptors: a female donor in good health and CMV-seronegative.

The chain joins TRBV6-5 to TRBJ1-4; TRBD1 is a possible D gene (5 bases). CDR3 length equals 15 residues. With 5 bases removed from V and 9 bases from J, the gap between germline ends came to 19 bases. Germline assignment: CDR1 MNHEY and CDR2 SVGAGI. The CDR3 sequence is CASSAAWDGGKKLFF. Written as DNA, the CDR3 is TGTGCCAGCAGTGCCGCTTGGGACGGGGGAAAAAAACTGTTTTTT.

The V and J genes are TRBV10-3 and TRBJ1-5, with D possibly matching TRBD1 (5 bases). The V and J ends lost 4 bases and 5 bases respectively, with 6 bases between them. This CDR3 region has 12 residues. Germline V CDR1 and CDR2: ENHRY, SYGVKD. The DNA of the CDR3 is TGTGCCATCAGTGGGGGGGATCAGCCCCAGCATTTT. This encodes CAISGGDQPQHF.

The chain employs TRBV5-1 and TRBJ2-5; 7 nucleotides agree with TRBD1. V shed 1 base and J 3 bases; nucleotides not matched to a gene: 6. The germline gives CDR1 SGHRS, CDR2 YFSETQ. This CDR3 comprises 15 residues. The CDR3 bases are TGCGCCAGCAGCTTGTCGTACAGGGGCGAAGAGACCCAGTACTTC. Translated, it gives CASSLSYRGEETQYF.

This chain uses TRBV7-8 with TRBJ2-4; a possible D gene is TRBD2 (6 bases). The germline V and J ends were trimmed by 5 bases and 1 base, with 12 bases remaining between them. The CDR3 contains 15 residues. Germline CDR1 SGHVS, CDR2 FQNEAQ. The CDR3, as DNA: TGTGCCAGCAGCCCGATACGGGGGGCCAAAAACATTCAGTACTTC. Translating gives CASSPIRGAKNIQYF.

This sequence joins TRBV6-5 and TRBJ2-3; 11 bases line up with TRBD2. V lost 5 bases to trimming and J lost 5 bases; unmatched junction nucleotides: 3. The germline gives CDR1 MNHEY, CDR2 SVGAGI. This CDR3 contains 14 residues. In nucleotides, the CDR3 is TGTGCCAGCAGTACCGGGACTAGCGGAGATACGCAGTATTTT. Its protein product is CASSTGTSGDTQYF.

The V and J genes are TRBV18 and TRBJ1-3; D gene unclear. This CDR3 region has 15 residues. The germline V gene encodes CDR1 KGHSH and CDR2 LQKENI. V was shortened by 0 bases and J by 0 bases, with 6 bases between the two germline ends. The CDR3 DNA reads as TGTGCCAGCTCACCACCACTCCTCTCTGGAAACACCATATATTTT. As protein: CASSPPLLSGNTIYF.

A single count supports this clone. The gene calls are TRBV28 and TRBJ2-7; D is perhaps TRBD1 (6 bases). Germline CDR1 MDHEN, CDR2 SYDVKM. V dropped 2 bases and J dropped 1 base, with 12 bases sitting between them. This CDR3 is 15 amino acids long. The chain's CDR3 is CASSLGGQPSYEQYF. CDR3 coding DNA: TGTGCCAGCAGTTTAGGGGGCCAGCCGTCCTACGAGCAGTACTTC.

The V and J genes are TRBV27 and TRBJ2-2, with TRBD1 matching over 8 bases. The CDR3 has 15 amino acids. CDR1 is MNHEY, CDR2 SMNVEV, per germline (reference sequence). The V segment lost 6 bases and the J segment 1 base; nucleotides outside the gene matches: 4. The CDR3 DNA reads TGTGCCAGCAGCTCAGGACAGGGGAACACCGGGGAGCTGTTTTTT. This gives the protein CASSSGQGNTGELFF.

As regards this clone: Other DNA sequences of this sample code for an identical CDR3. V and J are TRBV6-5 and TRBJ1-1, with D perhaps TRBD1 (6 bases). Trimming pared 0 bases from V and 4 bases from J, leaving 9 bases between. The CDR3 loop spans 14 amino acids. Germline V gene sequence: CDR1 MNHEY, CDR2 SVGAGI. CDR3 DNA: TGTGCCAGCAGTTACTCAGGGGGGGGCACTGAAGCTTTCTTT. Its translation: CASSYSGGGTEAFF.

The chain uses TRBV4-3 and TRBJ2-1; TRBD2 matches 11 bases. CDR3 length equals 20 residues. CDR1 and CDR2 (germline): LGHNA, YSLEER. V dropped 3 bases and J dropped 6; count of bases not matched to a gene: 19. The CDR3 DNA reads as TGCGCCAGCAGCCAGAGAGACGTTTTTTTAGCGGGAGGGCCTGTCAATGAGCAGTTCTTC. As protein: CASSQRDVFLAGGPVNEQFF.

CDR3 in DNA: TGTGCCAGCAGCTTAACAGGGGGCGGCTACACCTTC. It codes for CASSLTGGGYTF. J is TRBJ1-2 and V is TRBV7-9, with TRBD1 identical over 9 bases. With 2 bases clipped from V and 8 bases from J, the junction kept 0 bases outside the gene matches. There are 12 residues in the CDR3. Germline V gene data show CDR1 as SEHNR and CDR2 as FQNEAQ (reference sequence).

V gene TRBV4-2 combines with J gene TRBJ2-1; perhaps TRBD2 as D (5 bases). Trimming cost V 3 bases and J 0 bases, with 12 bases left between them. CDR1 is LGHNA and CDR2 is YNFKEQ in the germline V gene. This CDR3 is 16 amino acids long. The CDR3 loop reads CASSQAGVSSYNEQFF. Here the CDR3 DNA reads TGTGCCAGCAGCCAGGCGGGCGTTAGCTCCTACAATGAGCAGTTCTTC.

This chain connects TRBV6-5 to TRBJ2-5; D not resolved. The CDR3 sequence is 13 residues long. Trimming took 0 bases from V and 4 from J, leaving 6 bases between them. Germline CDR1 MNHEY, CDR2 SVGAGI. CDR3 region: CASSYSGGETQYF. The CDR3, as DNA: TGTGCCAGCAGTTACTCAGGCGGAGAGACCCAGTACTTC.

This chain links TRBV19 with TRBJ2-3; perhaps TRBD1 as D (6 bases). V lost 2 bases, J lost 0 bases, and 9 bases lay in between. The V gene's germline CDR1 is LNHDA and CDR2 SQIVND (reference sequence). CDR3 size: 15 residues. In nucleotides, the CDR3 is TGTGCCAGTAGTATAACAGGGTGGAGCACAGATACGCAGTATTTT. Translating it yields CASSITGWSTDTQYF.

The V call is TRBV9, the J call TRBJ1-2; 7 positions agree with TRBD1. This CDR3 contains 14 residues. V was pared by 3 bases and J by 7 bases, with 9 bases of the junction left unmatched. The germline V gene has CDR1 SGDLS and CDR2 YYNGEE. CDR3: CASSEGAGAGGYTF. The CDR3 nucleotides read TGTGCCAGCAGCGAGGGGGCAGGGGCGGGTGGCTACACCTTC.

V and J are TRBV13 and TRBJ2-5; 10 bases are shared with TRBD2. Germline V gene data show CDR1 as PRHDT and CDR2 as FYEKMQ (reference sequence). CDR3 length: 16 amino acids. The trim removed 4 bases at V and 2 bases at J, leaving 7 bases unmatched. The CDR3: CASSSSTSGRQETQYF. CDR3 nucleotides: TGTGCCAGCAGCTCGTCGACTAGCGGGCGTCAAGAGACCCAGTACTTC.

CDR3 DNA: TGTGCCAGCAGCGTTGCAGGGGGCATGGTGGAGACCCAGTACTTC. Residues: CASSVAGGMVETQYF. This rearrangement joins TRBV9 to TRBJ2-5; 8 bases are a match to TRBD1. CDR3 size: 15 residues. In germline, CDR1 is SGDLS, CDR2 YYNGEE. The junction had 8 bases not matched to a gene; V was cut back by 2 bases and J by 5 bases.